These T cell receptor beta chains were read from a single sample in a study of control samples from healthy donors and cancer patients. Produced via immunoSEQ multiplex PCR; TCRdb's table is partial and in-frame only. The sample holds 95,000 to 150,000 clones, just over 90% seen once. The sequencing input was blood. These receptors were taken from a young woman in good health. Each CDR3 is given with its conserved first and last residue. The D gene is left open where the match is weak. The size entry is marked missing in some rows and otherwise reads once, few, many or a size class.

size: .
J: TRBJ2-3
D: .
V: TRBV29-1
DNA: TGCACCGTAAACGGGTTGGGAAGCACAGATACGCAGTATTTT
CDR3: CTVNGLGSTDTQYF

size: .
J: TRBJ1-1
D: .
V: TRBV6-5
DNA: TGTGCCAGCAACCTCGGGGGTAACACTGAAGCTTTCTTT
CDR3: CASNLGGNTEAFF

size: .
J: TRBJ1-5
D: .
V: TRBV30
DNA: TGTGCCTGGAAGTTAAGCGGAGTCAATCAGCCCCAGCATTTT
CDR3: CAWKLSGVNQPQHF

size: .
J: TRBJ1-5
D: TRBD1
V: TRBV19
DNA: TGTGCCAGTAGTATTCGGGACAGAAGAAATAGCAATCAGCCCCAGCATTTT
CDR3: CASSIRDRRNSNQPQHF

size: .
J: TRBJ1-1
D: .
V: TRBV6-5
DNA: TGTGCCAGTAAAGGGCCTATGAACACTGAAGCTTTCTTT
CDR3: CASKGPMNTEAFF

size: .
J: TRBJ2-2
D: TRBD2
V: TRBV9
DNA: TGTGCCAGCAGCGTAGCAGCAGGACTAGCGGACACCGGGGAGCTGTTTTTT
CDR3: CASSVAAGLADTGELFF

size: .
J: TRBJ2-5
D: TRBD1
V: TRBV5-6
DNA: TGTGCCAGCAGCTTTGAGACAGGGGAGGTTCTTGAGACCCAGTACTTC
CDR3: CASSFETGEVLETQYF

size: once
J: TRBJ2-4
D: TRBD1
V: TRBV25-1
DNA: TGTGCCAGCAGTGATTCGACAGGGGAGAGAAACATTCAGTACTTC
CDR3: CASSDSTGERNIQYF

size: .
J: TRBJ2-7
D: TRBD2
V: TRBV7-2
DNA: TGTGCCAGCAGCTTAGTTACCCTTAGCGGGGGGGCCTACGAGCAGTACTTC
CDR3: CASSLVTLSGGAYEQYF

size: .
J: TRBJ2-2
D: TRBD2
V: TRBV5-4
DNA: TGTGCCAGCAGCTTGTACGCGCTAGCGGGATCGAACACCGGGGAGCTGTTTTTT
CDR3: CASSLYALAGSNTGELFF

size: .
J: TRBJ1-4
D: TRBD1
V: TRBV7-9
DNA: TGTGCCAGCAGAGGACAGGGGGCCCCCTCCAATGAAAAACTGTTTTTT
CDR3: CASRGQGAPSNEKLFF

size: .
J: TRBJ2-7
D: .
V: TRBV11-3
DNA: TGTGCCAGCAGCTTAGGGGAATCCTACGAGCAGTACTTC
CDR3: CASSLGESYEQYF

size: .
J: TRBJ2-5
D: .
V: TRBV30
DNA: TGTGCCTGGAGAACGACAGGGAGGACGGAGACCCAGTACTTC
CDR3: CAWRTTGRTETQYF

size: once
J: TRBJ1-5
D: .
V: TRBV6-1
DNA: TGTGCCAGCAGTGAAGCGCCGGGGGATAGCAATCAGCCCCAGCATTTT
CDR3: CASSEAPGDSNQPQHF

size: .
J: TRBJ1-1
D: TRBD1
V: TRBV7-3
DNA: TGTGCCAGCAGGGGACAGCCGAACACTGAAGCTTTCTTT
CDR3: CASRGQPNTEAFF

size: .
J: TRBJ1-4
D: TRBD1
V: TRBV6-2/TRBV6-3
DNA: TGTGCCAGCAGTTACTCTGGGACAGGAACCGAAAAACTGTTTTTT
CDR3: CASSYSGTGTEKLFF

size: .
J: TRBJ1-1
D: TRBD1
V: TRBV19
DNA: TGTGCCAGTAGTATCGGGCAGGGGGCTGGTTTTGGCACTGAAGCTTTCTTT
CDR3: CASSIGQGAGFGTEAFF

size: once
J: TRBJ2-7
D: TRBD2
V: TRBV4-3
DNA: TGCGCCAGCAGCCATGAATGGGGGGTTGGTAGCGGGAGGGCTTGGGAGCAGTACTTC
CDR3: CASSHEWGVGSGRAWEQYF

size: .
J: TRBJ1-2
D: .
V: TRBV5-4
DNA: TGTGCCAGCAGCTTGTTGGTAGACTATGGCTACACCTTC
CDR3: CASSLLVDYGYTF

size: .
J: TRBJ1-3
D: .
V: TRBV7-2
DNA: TGTGCCAGCAGCTTACTTGGGTCTGGAAACACCATATATTTT
CDR3: CASSLLGSGNTIYF

size: .
J: TRBJ2-1
D: TRBD2
V: TRBV4-2
DNA: TGTGCCAGCAGCCAAGCGGGAGGGGCGAATGAGCAGTTCTTC
CDR3: CASSQAGGANEQFF

size: .
J: TRBJ2-7
D: TRBD2
V: TRBV30
DNA: TGTGCCTGGAGTGTACATGTGGTAGCGGGCCCCAGCTCCTACGAGCAGTACTTC
CDR3: CAWSVHVVAGPSSYEQYF

size: once
J: TRBJ1-5
D: TRBD1
V: TRBV19
DNA: TGTGCCAGTAGTATTCTCCCGGGACAGGGGACGGATCAGCCCCAGCATTTT
CDR3: CASSILPGQGTDQPQHF

size: .
J: TRBJ2-2
D: .
V: TRBV11-2
DNA: TGTGCCAGCAGCTCTATGGGGAGAGTCAGGGGCACCGGGGAGCTGTTTTTT
CDR3: CASSSMGRVRGTGELFF

size: .
J: TRBJ1-4
D: .
V: TRBV9
DNA: TGTGCCAGCAGCGTAGAAGATGGCGGGACTAATGAAAAACTGTTTTTT
CDR3: CASSVEDGGTNEKLFF

size: many
J: TRBJ1-1
D: .
V: TRBV3-1/TRBV3-2
DNA: TGTGCCAGCAAAGGGCCCACTGAAGCTTTCTTT
CDR3: CASKGPTEAFF

size: .
J: TRBJ2-7
D: .
V: TRBV28
DNA: TGTGCCAGCAGTCCCACGGACAGTAGATACGAGCAGTACTTC
CDR3: CASSPTDSRYEQYF

size: .
J: TRBJ2-3
D: TRBD1
V: TRBV9
DNA: TGTGCCAGCAGCCAGGGGGACCTCTCTAGCACAGATACGCAGTATTTT
CDR3: CASSQGDLSSTDTQYF

size: .
J: TRBJ1-2
D: .
V: TRBV6-6
DNA: TGTGCCAGCAGTTACAATTTGGGGGATGGCTACACCTTC
CDR3: CASSYNLGDGYTF

size: .
J: TRBJ2-5
D: .
V: TRBV2
DNA: TGTGCCAGCAGCGCGCCGTCTAGCATCCTAGAGACCCAGTACTTC
CDR3: CASSAPSSILETQYF

size: .
J: TRBJ2-7
D: .
V: TRBV14
DNA: TGTGCCAGCAGCCAAGCCCTAAATCCGTACGAGCAGTACTTC
CDR3: CASSQALNPYEQYF

size: .
J: TRBJ2-1
D: TRBD2
V: TRBV5-1
DNA: TGCGCCAGCATGGGACTAGCGGGAGAAGGCTCCTACAATGAGCAGTTCTTC
CDR3: CASMGLAGEGSYNEQFF

size: .
J: TRBJ2-3
D: .
V: TRBV5-1
DNA: TGCGCCAGCAGTGGGAGGGACATTGATACGCAGTATTTT
CDR3: CASSGRDIDTQYF

size: .
J: TRBJ1-4
D: .
V: TRBV4-1
DNA: TGCGCCAGCAGCCAAGATAAGGGTCTTTCTAATGAAAAACTGTTTTTT
CDR3: CASSQDKGLSNEKLFF

size: .
J: TRBJ2-2
D: .
V: TRBV10-1
DNA: TGCGCCAGCAGTGAGTCGATAAGCTCCGGGGAGCTGTTTTTT
CDR3: CASSESISSGELFF

size: few
J: TRBJ2-7
D: .
V: TRBV27
DNA: TGTGCCAGCAGTCCCCGGGGCGGAAGCTCCTACGAGCAGTACTTC
CDR3: CASSPRGGSSYEQYF

size: .
J: TRBJ1-3
D: .
V: TRBV27
DNA: TGTGCCAGCAGTTTAACAGCGATCTCTGGAAACACCATATATTTT
CDR3: CASSLTAISGNTIYF

size: .
J: TRBJ1-3
D: .
V: TRBV7-9
DNA: TGTGCCAGCAGCCTAGCGTCCGGGTGGAAGGCTGGAAACACCATATATTTT
CDR3: CASSLASGWKAGNTIYF

size: .
J: TRBJ2-4
D: TRBD1
V: TRBV5-6
DNA: TGTGCCAGCAGCTTGCGGAAAGACAGGGGCCGAACAGAATACTTC
CDR3: CASSLRKDRGRTEYF

size: once
J: TRBJ2-3
D: .
V: TRBV29-1
DNA: TGCAGCAGTACAGGATCTAGCACAGATACGCAGTATTTT
CDR3: CSSTGSSTDTQYF

size: .
J: TRBJ2-2
D: .
V: TRBV4-3
DNA: TGCGCCAGCAGCCAAGCCTTGGCAGGGTACGGGGAGCTGTTTTTT
CDR3: CASSQALAGYGELFF

size: few
J: TRBJ2-1
D: TRBD2
V: TRBV5-5
DNA: TGTGCCAGCACCAGAAATTTAGGGACTAGCGGCTCCTACAATGAGCAGTTCTTC
CDR3: CASTRNLGTSGSYNEQFF

size: .
J: TRBJ2-3
D: TRBD1
V: TRBV6-5
DNA: TGTGCCAGCAGTTACCGGCCTATACAGGGGACAGATACGCAGTATTTT
CDR3: CASSYRPIQGTDTQYF

size: .
J: TRBJ2-5
D: .
V: TRBV3-1/TRBV3-2
DNA: TGTGCCAGCAGCCAAAGTAGGATCAACCCCCAAGAGACCCAGTACTTC
CDR3: CASSQSRINPQETQYF

size: .
J: TRBJ2-7
D: .
V: TRBV28
DNA: TGTGCCAGCCTCGCAGGGCTTAACTACGAGCAGTACTTC
CDR3: CASLAGLNYEQYF

size: .
J: TRBJ2-3
D: .
V: TRBV5-6
DNA: TGTGCCAGCAGGCCCCGCTCTAACGTCCAGGGTACGCAGTATTTT
CDR3: CASRPRSNVQGTQYF